The 31 T cell receptor beta chains below come from one sample, sequenced in a study of shared clonotypes between healthy human individuals (dated by TCRdb to 2020 to 2022). Receptor amplification or capture employed the immunoSEQ multiplex PCR assay. Not all clones reach the TCRdb copy of this immuneACCESS table, which keeps in-frame sequences only. Checked studies attribute under half of the gap to unresolved V genes and leave the rest unexplained. The sample table records over a million clones; 75% to 80% of these occur just once. The ten largest account for around 0.61% of the sample. Sequencing was done on a sample of memory CD4+ T cells from PBMCs. The cell subset or site label on this specimen signifies: CD45RA-negative fraction. The receptors were gathered from a man between 18 and 29 years old in good health. Some clones in this sample may be carry-over from other donors' samples.

V usage is TRBV7-9 and J usage is TRBJ2-1, with D uncertain. This CDR3 comprises 15 residues. V was shortened by 7 bases and J by 0 bases, with 13 bases between the two germline ends. Germline V gene data show CDR1 as SEHNR and CDR2 as FQNEAQ (reference sequence). The CDR3 DNA reads as TGTGCCAGCACTTCAGCGTGGAGCTCCTACAATGAGCAGTTCTTC. The encoded protein is CASTSAWSSYNEQFF. The entire variable domain, with the rest obtained from reference TRBV7-9 and TRBJ2-1, is as follows: DTGVSQNPRHKITKRGQNVTFRCDPISEHNRLYWYRQTLGQGPEFLTYFQNEAQLEKSRLLSDRFSAERPKGSFSTLEIQRTEQGDSAMYLCASTSAWSSYNEQFFGPGTRLTVL.

The chain couples TRBV7-6 to TRBJ1-1; 12 bases agree with TRBD1. Germline assignment: CDR1 SGHVS and CDR2 FNYEAQ. The CDR3 extends over 17 amino acids. J was trimmed by 11 bases and V by 1 base; bases with no gene match: 14. CDR3 in amino acids: CASSLGLPGTGGEKAFF. CDR3 coding DNA: TGTGCCAGCAGCTTAGGCCTCCCCGGGACAGGGGGCGAAAAGGCTTTCTTT.

The rearrangement uses TRBV9 and TRBJ1-4, with TRBD1 matching 7 bases. Trimming removed 3 bases from V and 3 bases from J; junction bases left unmatched: 8. Germline-derived CDR1 and CDR2 are SGDLS and YYNGEE. The CDR3 runs to 16 residues. CDR3 bases: TGTGCCAGCAGCGGGGGTTTCGGGACAGCTAATGAAAAACTGTTTTTT. Residues: CASSGGFGTANEKLFF.

This chain connects TRBV19 to TRBJ2-7, with D hard to call. The CDR3 contains 11 residues. Germline V CDR1 and CDR2: LNHDA, SQIVND (reference sequence). V lost 3 bases and J 6 bases, leaving 6 bases between the germline ends. CDR3 sequence: CASSMGSEQYF. The CDR3 DNA sequence: TGTGCCAGTAGTATGGGGTCCGAGCAGTACTTC.

The J gene is TRBJ1-4, the V gene TRBV18; D not resolved. This CDR3 is built from 14 residues. V lost 3 bases, J lost 2 bases, and 7 bases lay in between. CDR1 and CDR2 from the germline V gene are KGHSH and LQKENI. The CDR3 region has the DNA TGTGCCAGCTCACCCCCGGTTACTAATGAAAAACTGTTTTTT. Protein sequence: CASSPPVTNEKLFF. Supplemented by reference TRBV18 and TRBJ1-4, the full variable domain reads NAGVMQNPRHLVRRRGQEARLRCSPMKGHSHVYWYRQLPEEGLKFMVYLQKENIIDESGMPKERFSAEFPKEGPSILRIQQVVRGDSAAYFCASSPPVTNEKLFFGSGTQLSVL.

This clone was seen a single time. The rearrangement links TRBV5-1 to TRBJ2-1; 10 bases match TRBD2. The CDR3 consists of 15 residues. Germline loops: CDR1 SGHRS, CDR2 YFSETQ. J gave up 10 bases and V 0 bases, and 7 bases lay outside the gene matches. The CDR3 nucleotides are TGCGCCAGCAGCTTGGTCGTTAGCGGGAGGCCCGAGCAGTTCTTC. Translation: CASSLVVSGRPEQFF.

Ten or more counts support this clone. This chain uses TRBV5-1 with TRBJ2-7, with D unclear. V was trimmed by 0 bases and J by 6 bases, leaving 13 bases between them. This CDR3 is built from 14 residues. The V gene's germline CDR1 is SGHRS and CDR2 YFSETQ. CDR3 nucleotide sequence: TGCGCCAGCAGCTTGGAATCCCCGGTCGGCGAGCAGTACTTC. Encoded protein: CASSLESPVGEQYF.

The CDR3 here is CASSQVGRKLFF. The CDR3 DNA sequence: TGCGCCAGCAGCCAAGTTGGTCGGAAACTGTTTTTT. The rearrangement links TRBV4-1 to TRBJ1-4, with D unresolved. This CDR3 has 12 amino acids. CDR1 is MGHRA and CDR2 is YSYEKL in the germline V gene. V dropped 1 base and J dropped 11 bases, with 8 bases sitting between them.

V gene TRBV7-2 combines with J gene TRBJ1-6, with D tentatively TRBD1 (6 bases). Per the germline V gene, CDR1 is SGHTA and CDR2 is FQGNSA. Trimming removed 2 bases at V and 10 bases at J, with 9 bases between. The CDR3 length is 13 residues. The CDR3 sequence: CASSLNRDSPLHF. The CDR3 nucleotides are TGTGCCAGCAGCTTAAACAGGGACTCACCCCTCCACTTT.

The chain employs TRBV25-1 and TRBJ2-2, with 8 bases lining up with TRBD2. From germline, CDR1 is MGHDK and CDR2 SYGVNS. Unmatched junction bases numbered 10, after V lost 6 bases and J lost 7 bases. The CDR3 consists of 15 residues. Here the CDR3 reads CASSAGTRSGGELFF. The CDR3 bases are TGTGCCAGCAGCGCCGGGACTAGAAGCGGCGGGGAGCTGTTTTTT.

This chain uses TRBV28 with TRBJ1-1; D remains unclear. The CDR3 spans 13 residues. Trimming removed 7 bases at V and 3 bases at J, with 12 bases between. Germline V gene data show CDR1 as MDHEN and CDR2 as SYDVKM. The CDR3 bases are TGTGCCAGCACCCTTGGGTCCTACACTGAAGCTTTCTTT. This codes for CASTLGSYTEAFF.

Turning to this clone: This sample also contains other DNA sequences that code for the same CDR3. DNA of the CDR3: TGTGCTTGCAGGGGAAATGAAAAACTGTTTTTT. It translates to CACRGNEKLFF. The genes are TRBV30 and TRBJ1-4; perhaps TRBD1 as D (6 bases). CDR1 and CDR2 from the germline V gene are GTSNPN and SVGIG (reference sequence). The CDR3 is 11 amino acids.

The chain is built from TRBV7-9 and TRBJ1-4, with D uncertain. V lost 2 bases, J lost 8 bases, and 15 bases lay in between. Germline CDR1 is SEHNR and CDR2 is FQNEAQ (reference sequence). This CDR3 is 15 amino acids long. In DNA form, the CDR3 reads TGTGCCAGCAGCTTATCCAGTACGAGATGGGAAAAACTGTTTTTT. As protein: CASSLSSTRWEKLFF.

The table lists this clone with a few counts. V usage is TRBV28 and J usage is TRBJ1-1; D is perhaps TRBD1 (6 bases). Trimming took 7 bases from V and 1 from J, leaving 16 bases between them. Germline CDR1 reads MDHEN; CDR2 reads SYDVKM. CDR3 length: 15 amino acids. The CDR3 protein is CASTLEGVTNTEAFF. Here the CDR3 DNA reads TGTGCCAGCACCCTGGAGGGGGTTACGAACACTGAAGCTTTCTTT.

On this clone itself: A far larger clone is just one base off, so this is likely a read error. The chain combines TRBV11-3 with TRBJ2-5; D is unclear. Looked up from germline, CDR1 is SGHNT and CDR2 is YENEEA. V lost 5 bases to trimming and J lost 2 bases, with 3 bases between them. The CDR3 runs 11 residues. Here the CDR3 DNA reads TGTGCCAGCAGCGAACAAGAGACCCAGTACTTC. Its translation: CASSEQETQYF.

This chain uses TRBV27 with TRBJ1-1; possible D gene TRBD1, 5 bases. The CDR3 covers 14 residues. Trimming left V 3 bases short and J 0 bases short, with 8 bases between. From germline, CDR1 is MNHEY and CDR2 SMNVEV (reference sequence). CDR3 region: CASSFAGLNTEAFF. CDR3 DNA: TGTGCCAGCAGTTTCGCGGGACTGAACACTGAAGCTTTCTTT.

This clone was found once. CDR3 nucleotides: TGTGCCAGCAGTGGGACAGTCTCGTACAATGAGCAGTTCTTC. Amino acids: CASSGTVSYNEQFF. The chain carries TRBV6-5 and TRBJ2-1, with 7 bases fitting TRBD1. The length of the CDR3 is 14 residues. With V trimmed by 5 bases and J by 4 bases, 5 bases remained unmatched. Germline CDR1 and CDR2: MNHEY and SVGAGI.

The chain couples TRBV7-7 to TRBJ2-3; D tentatively fits TRBD1 or TRBD2 (6 bases each). Deletions cut 1 base from V and 6 bases from J, with 17 bases between. CDR3 length: 16 residues. Germline V gene sequence: CDR1 SSHAT, CDR2 FNYEAQ (reference sequence). Here the CDR3 reads CASSLGTESRGDTQYF. Written as DNA, the CDR3 is TGTGCCAGCAGCTTAGGGACAGAGAGCCGGGGGGATACGCAGTATTTT.

The chain couples TRBV11-2 to TRBJ1-3; the D is unclear. V was trimmed by 4 bases and J by 3 bases, leaving 10 bases between them. Germline loops: CDR1 SGHAT, CDR2 FQNNGV. CDR3 length: 14 residues. CDR3 in amino acids: CASSSPHIGNTIYF. As DNA, the CDR3 is TGTGCCAGCAGCTCGCCCCACATTGGAAACACCATATATTTT.

The gene calls are TRBV5-1 and TRBJ2-5; 10 bases align to TRBD2. After removal of 4 bases from V and 2 bases from J, the junction contained 5 bases not matched to a gene. This CDR3 is built from 15 residues. The germline gives CDR1 SGHRS, CDR2 YFSETQ. CDR3 residues: CASSLMTSGQETQYF. For the CDR3, the DNA is TGCGCCAGCAGCCTGATGACTAGCGGGCAAGAGACCCAGTACTTC.

This clone has just a few counts. The chain combines TRBV7-2 with TRBJ2-7; 7 bases are a match to TRBD2. CDR3 size: 16 residues. CDR1 and CDR2 (germline): SGHTA, FQGNSA. V lost 1 base to trimming and J lost 9 bases; unmatched junction nucleotides: 15. CDR3 loop: CASSLGAGAGVGGQYF. The CDR3 nucleotides are TGTGCCAGCAGCTTAGGGGCGGGAGCGGGCGTTGGGGGGCAGTACTTC.

Turning to this clone: The same CDR3 can be traced to other DNA sequences in this sample. This chain joins TRBV7-9 and TRBJ2-7; 13 bases align to TRBD2. CDR1 SEHNR and CDR2 FQNEAQ come from the germline V gene (reference sequence). The CDR3 totals 14 residues. V shed 5 bases, J shed 5 bases, and the junction held 3 bases outside the gene matches. CDR3 loop: CASSLGLAGDEQYF. The CDR3 DNA reads as TGTGCCAGCAGCCTAGGACTAGCGGGAGACGAGCAGTACTTC. The full variable domain, in which reference TRBV7-9 and TRBJ2-7 provide the parts outside the CDR3, is DTGVSQNPRHKITKRGQNVTFRCDPISEHNRLYWYRQTLGQGPEFLTYFQNEAQLEKSRLLSDRFSAERPKGSFSTLEIQRTEQGDSAMYLCASSLGLAGDEQYFGPGTRLTVT.

This clone was seen only a few times. This rearrangement joins TRBV5-3 to TRBJ1-4, with D unclear. TRBV5-3 is treated as an ORF (open reading frame) with a function not yet certain. V lost 0 bases and J lost 7, with 22 bases in between. This CDR3 is 18 amino acids long. The CDR3, as DNA: TGTGCCAGAAGCTTGGGGGTTCTGGTCGGACCTATGGCTGAAAAACTGTTTTTT. As protein: CARSLGVLVGPMAEKLFF.

V usage is TRBV7-9 and J usage is TRBJ1-4, with D perhaps matching TRBD1 (5 bases). The CDR3 loop spans 14 amino acids. Germline CDR1 reads SEHNR; CDR2 reads FQNEAQ (reference sequence). Trimming left V 5 bases short and J 4 bases short, with 11 bases between. The CDR3: CASSTGLINEKLFF. CDR3 coding DNA: TGTGCCAGCAGCACGGGACTGATTAATGAAAAACTGTTTTTT.

J is TRBJ1-4 and V is TRBV4-1, with 10 bases fitting TRBD1. Trimming cost V 4 bases and J 6 bases; bases outside gene matches: 5. Germline V lookup: CDR1 MGHRA, CDR2 YSYEKL. The CDR3 spans 15 residues. The CDR3 nucleotides are TGCGCCAGCAGCCCGCGACAGGGGGCAGATGAAAAACTGTTTTTT. Its translation is CASSPRQGADEKLFF.

This clone was picked up many times. The chain links TRBV10-3 to TRBJ2-5; D is possibly TRBD2 (6 bases). Between the trimmed V and J ends, which lost 3 bases and 4 bases, there was a span of 6 bases. There are 12 residues in the CDR3. Looked up from germline, CDR1 is ENHRY and CDR2 is SYGVKD. The CDR3 DNA reads as TGTGCCATCAGTGACGGGGGAGAGACCCAGTACTTC. This codes for CAISDGGETQYF.

Only a few counts were recorded for this clone. The gene calls are TRBV5-1 and TRBJ1-5; D unclear. Germline-derived CDR1 and CDR2 are SGHRS and YFSETQ. Deletions cut 0 bases from V and 7 bases from J, with 8 bases between. The CDR3 is 13 residues long. CDR3 nucleotides: TGCGCCAGCAGCTTGGAGCCGGGACAGCCCCAGCATTTT. This codes for CASSLEPGQPQHF.

The chain recombines TRBV9 with TRBJ2-6; the match to TRBD1 covers 8 bases. Trimming cost V 6 bases and J 0 bases; bases outside gene matches: 8. This CDR3 has 17 amino acids. Germline CDR1 and CDR2: SGDLS and YYNGEE. The CDR3 coding sequence is TGTGCCAGCACCACTGGACAGGGCCGCTCTGGGGCCAACGTCCTGACTTTC. Residues: CASTTGQGRSGANVLTF. Complete variable domain (other parts from reference TRBV9 and TRBJ2-6): DSGVTQTPKHLITATGQRVTLRCSPRSGDLSVYWYQQSLDQGLQFLIQYYNGEERAKGNILERFSAQQFPDLHSELNLSSLELGDSALYFCASTTGQGRSGANVLTFGAGSRLTVL.

The chain is built from TRBV5-1 and TRBJ2-3; 9 bases match TRBD1. V was clipped by 4 bases and J by 3 bases; unmatched bases: 6. This CDR3 spans 15 amino acids. Germline V gene sequence: CDR1 SGHRS, CDR2 YFSETQ. The CDR3: CASSRGTGLTDTQYF. CDR3 bases: TGCGCCAGCAGCCGGGGGACAGGGCTAACAGATACGCAGTATTTT.

The chain recombines TRBV7-6 with TRBJ2-5; D is possibly TRBD2 (6 bases). CDR1 and CDR2 from the germline V gene are SGHVS and FNYEAQ. CDR3 size: 13 residues. The ends were cut back, 3 bases at V and 4 bases at J, with 9 bases in the middle. Here the CDR3 reads CASSFGGRETQYF. In DNA form, the CDR3 reads TGTGCCAGCAGCTTCGGGGGAAGAGAGACCCAGTACTTC.

This rearrangement joins TRBV5-1 to TRBJ2-7, with D perhaps matching TRBD2 (6 bases). This CDR3 is built from 14 residues. V was trimmed by 4 bases and J by 9 bases, leaving 20 bases between them. Germline CDR1 reads SGHRS; CDR2 reads YFSETQ. CDR3 bases: TGCGCCAGCAGCCCCAGCGGACCGTCGGAGGGGCAGTACTTC. It translates to CASSPSGPSEGQYF.